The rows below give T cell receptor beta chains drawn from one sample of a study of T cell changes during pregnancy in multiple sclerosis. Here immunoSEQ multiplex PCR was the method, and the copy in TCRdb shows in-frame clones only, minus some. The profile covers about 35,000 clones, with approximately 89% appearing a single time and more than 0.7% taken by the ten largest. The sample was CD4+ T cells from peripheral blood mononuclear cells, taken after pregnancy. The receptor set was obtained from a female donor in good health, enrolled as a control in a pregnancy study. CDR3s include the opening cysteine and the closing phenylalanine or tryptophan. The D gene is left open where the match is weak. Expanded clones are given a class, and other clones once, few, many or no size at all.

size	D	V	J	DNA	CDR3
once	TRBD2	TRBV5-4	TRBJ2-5	TGTGCCAGCAGCCCTGGAGGCAGCGGGGGGGCACAAGAGACCCAGTACTTC	CASSPGGSGGAQETQYF
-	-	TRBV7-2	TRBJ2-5	TGTGCCAGCAGCTTAGTTCCTCCTCGGGAGACCCAGTACTTC	CASSLVPPRETQYF
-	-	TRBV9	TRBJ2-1	TGTGCCAGCAGCGTAGCGGGGGCCTACAATGAGCAGTTCTTC	CASSVAGAYNEQFF
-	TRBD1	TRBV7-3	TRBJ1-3	TGTGCCAGCAGCTTAACAGGGGGCCCTGGAAACACCATATATTTT	CASSLTGGPGNTIYF
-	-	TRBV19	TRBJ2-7	TGTGCCAGTAGTATAGGCGGCCGGAGCTCCTACGAGCAGTACTTC	CASSIGGRSSYEQYF
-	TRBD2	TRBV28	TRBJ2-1	TGTGCCAGCAGTTTTGCGGGGAGGGCCAAAGATGAGCAGTTCTTC	CASSFAGRAKDEQFF
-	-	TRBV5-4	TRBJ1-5	TGTGCCAGCAGCTTAAGGGGAAGCAATCAGCCCCAGCATTTT	CASSLRGSNQPQHF
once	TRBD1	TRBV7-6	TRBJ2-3	TGTGCCAGCAGCTCACGGGGCCCGGGACAGTCAACAGATACGCAGTATTTT	CASSSRGPGQSTDTQYF
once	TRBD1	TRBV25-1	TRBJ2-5	TGTGCCAGCAGTGCCGGACAGGGAGTAAAAGAGACCCAGTACTTC	CASSAGQGVKETQYF
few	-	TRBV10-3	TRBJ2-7	TGTGCCATCAGTGTGGCGGGGAACGCGGACGAGCAGTACTTC	CAISVAGNADEQYF
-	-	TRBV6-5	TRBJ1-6	TGTGCCAGCAGTTTGGGACTTTCCAATTCACCCCTCCACTTT	CASSLGLSNSPLHF
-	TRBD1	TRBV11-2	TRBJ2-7	TGTGCCAGCAGCTCTCTCAGGACAGGGGGCCACGAGCAGTACTTC	CASSSLRTGGHEQYF
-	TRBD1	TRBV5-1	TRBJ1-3	TGCGCCAGCAGCTTGGCCCGGGACAGCTTCTCTGGAAACACCATATATTTT	CASSLARDSFSGNTIYF
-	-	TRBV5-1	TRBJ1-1	TGCGCCAGCATGCCAGGCAGGGGTGACACTGAAGCTTTCTTT	CASMPGRGDTEAFF
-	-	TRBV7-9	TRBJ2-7	TGTGCCAGCAGCTTAGTCGGGGTACGCTACGAGCAGTACTTC	CASSLVGVRYEQYF
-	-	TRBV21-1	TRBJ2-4	TGTGCCAGCAGCAGCCGGGACAGGACCTTTCGGGCCAAAAACATTCAGTACTTC	CASSSRDRTFRAKNIQYF
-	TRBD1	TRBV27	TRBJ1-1	TGTGCCAGCAGTTTCGGGACAGTTAACACTGAAGCTTTCTTT	CASSFGTVNTEAFF
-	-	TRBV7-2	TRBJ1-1	TGTGCCAGCAGCTTAGCCAGGAACACTGAAGCTTTCTTT	CASSLARNTEAFF
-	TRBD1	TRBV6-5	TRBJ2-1	TGTGCCAGCAGTTACGGGGACAGGGACTACAATGAGCAGTTCTTC	CASSYGDRDYNEQFF
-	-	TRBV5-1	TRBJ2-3	TGCGCCAGCAGCGCAACCACTAGCACAGATACGCAGTATTTT	CASSATTSTDTQYF
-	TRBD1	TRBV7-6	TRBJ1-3	TGTGCCAGCAGCTCCCAGGGGGCCGGGTTTGGAAACACCATATATTTT	CASSSQGAGFGNTIYF
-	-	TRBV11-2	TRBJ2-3	TGTGCCAGCAGCTTAAACAGAAACACAGATACGCAGTATTTT	CASSLNRNTDTQYF
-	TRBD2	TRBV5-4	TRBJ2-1	TGTGCCAGCAGCTCCCGGACTAGCGGGGGCTACAATGAGCAGTTCTTC	CASSSRTSGGYNEQFF
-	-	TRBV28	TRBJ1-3	TGTGCCAGCAGTTTATGGGGCCAGGGAGGAAACACCATATATTTT	CASSLWGQGGNTIYF
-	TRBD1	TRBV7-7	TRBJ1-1	TGTGCCAGCGAACCCACGACAGGGATGAACACTGAAGCTTTCTTT	CASEPTTGMNTEAFF
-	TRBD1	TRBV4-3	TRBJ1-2	TGCGCCAGCAGCTTCCGGGACAGGGGGCGCGGCTACACCTTC	CASSFRDRGRGYTF
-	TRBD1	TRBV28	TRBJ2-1	TGTGCCAGCAGTCCAACGGGGCGGACAGGGGCTTACAATGAGCAGTTCTTC	CASSPTGRTGAYNEQFF
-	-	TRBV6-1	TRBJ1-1	TGTGCCAGCAGTGAGCAGAGGAGTAACACTGAAGCTTTCTTT	CASSEQRSNTEAFF
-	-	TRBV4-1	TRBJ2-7	TGCGCCAGCAGCCAGGGCCCTGGTTCGGGGAAATACGAGCAGTACTTC	CASSQGPGSGKYEQYF
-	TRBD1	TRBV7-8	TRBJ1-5	TGTGCCAGCAGCCGACACGCAGCCGGGACAGGGGGCTCGAGCAATCAGCCCCAGCATTTT	CASSRHAAGTGGSSNQPQHF